A selection of T cell receptor beta chains follows, all from one sample in a study of T-cell reconstitution after alpha-beta-depleted transplantation in children. Each CDR3 protein gets one entry after TCRdb re-called the PCR reads with MiXCR. The sample carries about 300,000 distinct CDR3 sequences, over 7.5% recorded once. The sequenced sample was peripheral blood, obtained 360 days after TCRalphabeta/CD19-depleted stem cell transplant. The receptors stem from a female patient aged 2-15 years who had a stem cell transplant for Fanconi anemia, so the T cells may come from the graft donor. CDR3s include the opening cysteine and the closing phenylalanine or tryptophan. D genes are given only for firm matches. Size is stated for part of the rows, as once, few or many counts, or as a class when the clone is expanded.

TRBV7-2	many	.	TRBJ2-1	TGTGCCAGCAGCTTGAAGGACTCCATCTACAATGAGCAGTTCTTC	CASSLKDSIYNEQFF
TRBV2	many	.	TRBJ2-2	TGTGCCAGCAGGAGGACGCAGACCGGGGAGCTGTTTTTT	CASRRTQTGELFF
TRBV12-3/TRBV12-4	many	.	TRBJ2-3	TGTGCCAGCCTTTGGACCCTCACAGATACGCAGTATTTT	CASLWTLTDTQYF
TRBV27	.	TRBD1	TRBJ2-2	TGTGCCAGCAGTTTATCGCCACACACAGGGGGCACCGGGGAGCTGTTTTTT	CASSLSPHTGGTGELFF
TRBV5-1	.	TRBD1	TRBJ2-3	TGCGCCAGCAGCCCGGACAGGGTGGGCACAGATACGCAGTATTTT	CASSPDRVGTDTQYF
TRBV28	many	.	TRBJ2-4	TGTGCCAGCAGTTGGACCCCATCGGGGAACATTCAGTACTTC	CASSWTPSGNIQYF
TRBV20-1	few	TRBD1	TRBJ1-2	TGCAGTGCTGCAAACAGGGGGCCCACTTATGGCTACACCTTC	CSAANRGPTYGYTF
TRBV20-1	few	.	TRBJ2-7	TGCAGTGCTAGTCGATCGAGGGCGAGCTCCTACGAGCAGTACTTC	CSASRSRASSYEQYF
TRBV28	many	TRBD1	TRBJ1-4	TGTGCCAGCAGGACAGGGGGAGGGAATGAAAAACTGTTTTTT	CASRTGGGNEKLFF
TRBV9	many	.	TRBJ2-5	TGTGCCAGCAGCGGAGGACGGAAAGAGACCCAGTACTTC	CASSGGRKETQYF
TRBV3-1	.	.	TRBJ2-2	TGTGCCAGCAGCCTTCGACTAGTCGGGGAGCTGTTTTTT	CASSLRLVGELFF